This T cell receptor (beta chain) was captured in a study of metastatic and nonmetastatic thyroid tumors. Across the study: Peripheral blood and tumor or nodule samples from malignant and benign thyroid patients were compared.

Every patient underwent thyroid surgery untreated. In the authors' methods: Clinicopathological groups differed in CDR3, with these differences serving to build a distant-metastasis classifier for papillary thyroid cancer. TCRdb reanalyzed the PCR reads with MiXCR. The V and J calls reflect TCRdb's pipeline rather than the authors' work. The sample lists tens of thousands of clones; roughly an eighth were seen once. This clone was found many times. Antigen: not known. Notes on the study in general: Relative to benign nodules, malignant thyroid tumors were reportedly characterized by significantly elevated TCR beta diversity in blood and tumor.

The TCR was taken from a female donor with papillary thyroid cancer or a benign thyroid nodule (not recorded which). Some clones in this sample may be carry-over from other donors' samples. The sequencing input was tumor tissue.

DNA of the CDR3: TGTGCCAGCAGTTCGGGACTGGTACAATCGGAGCAGTTCTTC. Translated: CASSSGLVQSEQFF. This rearrangement joins TRBV27 to TRBJ2-1, with D possibly TRBD2 on 6 matching bases. Trimming removed 4 bases from V and 10 bases from J, with 17 bases in between. Germline CDR1 is MNHEY and CDR2 is SMNVEV (reference sequence). This CDR3 has 14 amino acids.